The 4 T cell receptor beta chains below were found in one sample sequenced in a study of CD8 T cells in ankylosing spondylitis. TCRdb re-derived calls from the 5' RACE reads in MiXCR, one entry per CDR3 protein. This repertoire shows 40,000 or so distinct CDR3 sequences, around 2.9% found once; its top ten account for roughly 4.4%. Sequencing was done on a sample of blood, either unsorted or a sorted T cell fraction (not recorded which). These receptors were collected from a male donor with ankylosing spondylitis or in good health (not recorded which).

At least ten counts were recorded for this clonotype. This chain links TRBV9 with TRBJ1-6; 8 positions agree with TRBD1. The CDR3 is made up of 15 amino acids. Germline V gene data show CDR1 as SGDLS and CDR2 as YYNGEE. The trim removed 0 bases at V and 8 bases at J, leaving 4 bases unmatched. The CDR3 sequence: CASSVGGQADSPLHF. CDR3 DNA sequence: TGTGCCAGCAGCGTAGGGGGACAGGCCGATTCACCCCTCCACTTT. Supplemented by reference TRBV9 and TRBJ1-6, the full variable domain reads DSGVTQTPKHLITATGQRVTLRCSPRSGDLSVYWYQQSLDQGLQFLIQYYNGEERAKGNILERFSAQQFPDLHSELNLSSLELGDSALYFCASSVGGQADSPLHFGNGTRLTVT.

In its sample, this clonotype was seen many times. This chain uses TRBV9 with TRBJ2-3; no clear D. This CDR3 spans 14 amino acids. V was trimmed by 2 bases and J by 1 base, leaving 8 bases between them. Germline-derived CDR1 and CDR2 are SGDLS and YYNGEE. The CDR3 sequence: CASSVRPGTDTQYF. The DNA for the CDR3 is TGTGCCAGCAGCGTCCGACCAGGCACAGATACGCAGTATTTT.

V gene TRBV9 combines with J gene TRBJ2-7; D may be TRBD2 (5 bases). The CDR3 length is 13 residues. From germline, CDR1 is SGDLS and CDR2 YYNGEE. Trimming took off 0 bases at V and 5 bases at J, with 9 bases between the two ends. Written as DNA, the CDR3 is TGTGCCAGCAGCGTAGGGCTAGCCAACGAGCAGTACTTC. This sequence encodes CASSVGLANEQYF.

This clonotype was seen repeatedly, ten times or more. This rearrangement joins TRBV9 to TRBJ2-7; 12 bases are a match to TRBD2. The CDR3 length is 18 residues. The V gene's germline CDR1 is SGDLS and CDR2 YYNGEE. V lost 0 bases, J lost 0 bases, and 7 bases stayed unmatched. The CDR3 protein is CASSVGPSGRGSSYEQYF. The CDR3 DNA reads TGTGCCAGCAGCGTAGGTCCTAGCGGGAGGGGTAGCTCCTACGAGCAGTACTTC.